The present T cell receptor (beta chain) was sequenced within a study of cytomegalovirus exposure and HLA in healthy donors. PCR employed 60 Vbeta and 13 Jbeta primers. Sequencing was performed with immunoSEQ multiplex PCR; in TCRdb, only in-frame clones are kept and a portion is missing. The sample records about 100,000 clones, 65% to 80% being singletons. Trimming took 6 bases from V and 6 from J, leaving 7 bases between them. This CDR3 has 11 amino acids. The germline V gene has CDR1 SGHTA and CDR2 FQGNSA. At collection, donors were nominally healthy, but unrecorded immune exposures were probable. About this clone: Its target is not known.

General observations from the study: Presence/absence analyses took donor sequencing depth as roughly uniform. About 90% or about 30% of the time was how often most TCR beta V segments were productive, according to an earlier analysis.

Sequences were obtained from PBMCs. The chain employs TRBV7-2 and TRBJ2-3; no clear D gene. The source is a woman between 40 and 55 years old in good health and CMV-seronegative. The CDR3, as DNA: TGTGCCAGCAGTGCGCGTGATACGCAGTATTTT. Translating it yields CASSARDTQYF.